This TCR beta chain was identified in a study of cytomegalovirus exposure and HLA in healthy donors. To note about this clone: Antigen unknown.

The table came from immunoSEQ multiplex PCR; TCRdb's copy has only in-frame clones and leaves some out. The profile shows about 160,000 clones, roughly 89% of them singletons. Study results and limitations: Through in vitro validation, three CMV-associated chains were shown to be specific for CMV antigens. The dataset shows that most TCR sequences were rare, while some public TCRs occurred in many donors. Clusters of TCRs from the first cohort tended to co-occur in the 120 validation repertoires (as a later analysis found). There were over 150 TCR beta chains listed as cytomegalovirus-associated.

V was shortened by 1 base and J by 5 bases, with 24 bases between the two germline ends. Germline values: CDR1 SGHAT, CDR2 FQNNGV. CDR3 length equals 19 residues. Sequenced material: PBMCs. The chain combines TRBV11-2 with TRBJ2-1, with D maybe TRBD2 (6 bases). This TCR derives from a man aged 18 to 35 in good health and CMV-seropositive. CDR3 residues: CASSLGRAWERPFNNEQFF. CDR3 in DNA: TGTGCCAGCAGCTTAGGGAGGGCTTGGGAGCGCCCATTTAACAATGAGCAGTTCTTC.